This T cell receptor (beta chain) was identified in a study of T cells in Graves' hyperthyroidism and ophthalmopathy. The CDR3 totals 13 residues. V lost 3 bases to trimming and J lost 5 bases, with 10 bases between them. The source material, RNA transcripts, was used to amplify TCR beta CDR3 regions. A first-round RT-PCR of the TCR CDR3 used the HTBI primer set. A single record per CDR3 protein comes from TCRdb applying MiXCR to the multiplex PCR reads. The repertoire holds about 640,000 distinct CDR3 sequences, with roughly 20% as singletons. This chain links TRBV12-3 or TRBV12-4 with TRBJ2-5, with D perhaps TRBD2 (6 bases). The sequenced sample consisted of blood. The source is a man younger than 40 with Graves' ophthalmopathy. The CDR3 loop is CASSFGSGETQYF. CDR3 DNA sequence: TGTGCCAGCAGTTTTGGCAGCGGGGAGACCCAGTACTTC.